These 9 T cell receptor beta chains were sequenced from one sample in a study of shared clonotypes between healthy human individuals. The method was immunoSEQ multiplex PCR; TCRdb's version includes in-frame clones alone and lacks a portion of them. The sample records about 2.1 million clones, approximately 94% being singletons. CD45RO negativity and positive selection for CCR7 defined naive CD8 cells, a population that excluded terminally differentiated effector memory CD45RA+ cells. Sequencing input: naive CD8+ T cells from PBMCs. Source of these receptors: a man aged 18 to 35 in good health. Some clones in this sample may be carry-over from other donors' samples.

The rearrangement uses TRBV6-1 and TRBJ2-2; maybe TRBD1 (5 bases). The CDR3 runs 12 residues. Per germline, CDR1 MNHNS and CDR2 SASEGT. V lost 7 bases and J 7 bases, leaving 10 bases between the germline ends. DNA of the CDR3: TGTGCCAGCAAGGCAGGGCACGGGGAGCTGTTTTTT. It specifies CASKAGHGELFF.

Comment on this clone: The same CDR3 arises from other DNA sequences in this sample as well. The rearrangement joins TRBV7-9 to TRBJ1-1; weak D call: TRBD1 (6 bases). Germline assignment: CDR1 SEHNR and CDR2 FQNEAQ (reference sequence). The CDR3 spans 14 residues. Trimming removed 1 base from V and 5 bases from J, with 11 bases in between. The CDR3 DNA sequence: TGTGCCAGCAGCTTAGTGGGGGCAGGGACTGAAGCTTTCTTT. Its protein is CASSLVGAGTEAFF. The variable domain in full, completed from reference TRBV7-9 and TRBJ1-1, reads DTGVSQNPRHKITKRGQNVTFRCDPISEHNRLYWYRQTLGQGPEFLTYFQNEAQLEKSRLLSDRFSAERPKGSFSTLEIQRTEQGDSAMYLCASSLVGAGTEAFFGQGTRLTVV.

V is TRBV19 and J is TRBJ1-2; 9 nucleotides match TRBD1. CDR1 and CDR2 from the germline V gene are LNHDA and SQIVND (reference sequence). Unmatched junction bases numbered 5, after V lost 3 bases and J lost 6 bases. The CDR3 is 14 amino acids. The CDR3 DNA reads as TGTGCCAGTAGTATTTTCACAGGGGGCGATGGCTACACCTTC. Residues: CASSIFTGGDGYTF.

The chain recombines TRBV4-1 with TRBJ2-7; 7 bases align to TRBD2. The CDR3 loop spans 17 amino acids. The junction had 12 bases not matched to a gene; V was cut back by 4 bases and J by 0 bases. Germline lookup yields CDR1 MGHRA and CDR2 YSYEKL. CDR3 sequence: CASSLRGETELSYEQYF. As DNA, the CDR3 is TGCGCCAGCAGCCTCCGGGGGGAGACAGAGCTCTCCTACGAGCAGTACTTC.

The chain is built from TRBV25-1 and TRBJ2-3; 7 nucleotides line up with TRBD1. V gave up 0 bases and J gave up 2 bases; unmatched junction bases: 5. The CDR3 is 16 residues long. The germline CDR1 and CDR2 sequences are MGHDK and SYGVNS. The CDR3 coding sequence is TGTGCCAGCAGTGAATATCCGCAGGGGGTCACAGATACGCAGTATTTT. Protein sequence: CASSEYPQGVTDTQYF.

Turning to this clone: The sample carries other DNA sequences with the same CDR3. The chain recombines TRBV27 with TRBJ2-3, with D uncertain. V lost 3 bases, J lost 1 base, and 5 bases lay in between. CDR1 and CDR2 from the germline V gene are MNHEY and SMNVEV (reference sequence). The CDR3 is 13 amino acids. The CDR3 DNA reads TGTGCCAGCAGTTTGTCGGGCACAGATACGCAGTATTTT. This gives the protein CASSLSGTDTQYF.

The V and J genes are TRBV7-3 and TRBJ2-7, with 10 bases identical to TRBD1. The V and J ends lost 4 bases and 1 base, in that order; junction bases with no gene match: 4. The length of the CDR3 is 15 residues. Germline-derived CDR1 and CDR2 are SGHTA and FQGTGA. CDR3 residues: CASSSPDRGSYEQYF. In DNA form, the CDR3 reads TGTGCCAGCAGCTCCCCGGACAGGGGGTCCTACGAGCAGTACTTC.

To note about this clone: Within the sample, other DNA sequences also encode this same CDR3. Written as DNA, the CDR3 is TGTGCCAGCAGCTTGCGACTAGCGGGCTACAATGAGCAGTTCTTC. Amino acids: CASSLRLAGYNEQFF. V is TRBV13 and J is TRBJ2-1, with 10 positions matching TRBD2. From germline, CDR1 is PRHDT and CDR2 FYEKMQ (reference sequence). The V and J ends lost 3 bases and 3 bases, in that order; junction bases with no gene match: 2. This CDR3 contains 15 residues.

The chain joins TRBV28 to TRBJ2-7; no clear D gene. Germline CDR1 MDHEN, CDR2 SYDVKM. The CDR3 totals 20 residues. V was cut by 8 bases and J by 1 base, with 33 bases left in between. CDR3 coding DNA: TGTGCCAGCCGATACGGACGGTCCCTATCTCTTTCGTCCTGGTCCTACGAGCAGTACTTC. Translating gives CASRYGRSLSLSSWSYEQYF.